Included here is one T cell receptor (beta chain) sequence, with context. This entry is derived from a study of CD8+CD57+ T cells in acquired aplastic anemia. Study-level information: 3 to 3.5 ug was the average amount of DNA from sorted CD4+ and CD8+ cells.

V shed 7 bases and J shed 1 base, with 14 bases lying between them. This CDR3 region has 15 residues. Germline CDR1 SNHLY, CDR2 FYNNEI. Profiling that covered TCR beta VDJ and CDR3 relied on genomic DNA as its template. A single record per CDR3 protein comes from TCRdb applying MiXCR to the reads. Found here are about 220,000 distinct CDR3 sequences, 30% to 40% of them singletons; the top ten hold around 1.1%. This receptor was obtained from a human donor in good health, serving as a control. Input material: sorted CD4+, CD8+, or CD8+CD57+ T cells (not recorded which) from PBMCs. The chain links TRBV2 to TRBJ1-5; D remains ambiguous. The chain's CDR3 is CASMAGFRSNQPQHF. CDR3 bases: TGTGCCAGCATGGCCGGGTTTAGGAGCAATCAGCCCCAGCATTTT.